The 12 T cell receptor beta chains below come from one sample, sequenced in a study of radiation and T cells in renal cell carcinoma. Indicated time point: blood 2 weeks post-SBRT. As for treatment: 15 Gy SBRT to primary tumor, nephrectomy 4 weeks later. Clones were read by immunoSEQ multiplex PCR, and TCRdb kept only the in-frame ones, dropping some. The sample lists tens of thousands of clones, about 80% seen once, with under 7% in the top ten. The sequences come from blood, collected from a patient whose treatment included radiotherapy and nephrectomy. These receptors were collected from a man aged 55 to 69 with renal cell carcinoma.

This chain joins TRBV11-2 and TRBJ2-5; D is unclear. The V gene lost 8 bases and the J gene lost 4 bases, with 17 bases spanning the gap. This CDR3 region has 14 residues. Germline V CDR1 and CDR2: SGHAT, FQNNGV. The DNA for the CDR3 is TGTGCCAGCCGAATAGGGCCGGTTTCAGAGACCCAGTACTTC. Translation: CASRIGPVSETQYF.

The V call is TRBV6-5, the J call TRBJ2-1; 7 positions match TRBD1. Germline lookup yields CDR1 MNHEY and CDR2 SVGAGI. V dropped 4 bases and J dropped 7; count of bases not matched to a gene: 10. The CDR3 has 15 amino acids. CDR3 in DNA: TGTGCCAGCAGTTCGAGGGGGCGCGTTGGTAATGAGCAGTTCTTC. Amino acids: CASSSRGRVGNEQFF.

Worth noting for this clone: This same CDR3 is encoded by further DNA sequences in the sample. The chain joins TRBV30 to TRBJ1-2; D remains unclear. The CDR3 totals 10 residues. The V gene's germline CDR1 is GTSNPN and CDR2 SVGIG (reference sequence). Trimming left V 3 bases short and J 8 bases short, with 7 bases between. CDR3 sequence reads: CAWRRGGYTF. The CDR3 DNA follows: TGTGCCTGGAGGCGGGGAGGCTACACCTTC.

The chain is built from TRBV19 and TRBJ1-3, with D unclear. Germline V gene lookup returns CDR1 LNHDA and CDR2 SQIVND (reference sequence). The CDR3 runs 15 residues. Trimming took off 6 bases at V and 0 bases at J, with 12 bases between the two ends. The CDR3 DNA reads TGTGCCAGTAGAAACGCAGCTCTCTCTGGAAACACCATATATTTT. Protein sequence: CASRNAALSGNTIYF. Full variable domain (rest looked up from reference TRBV19 and TRBJ1-3): DGGITQSPKYLFRKEGQNVTLSCEQNLNHDAMYWYRQDPGQGLRLIYYSQIVNDFQKGDIAEGYSVSREKKESFPLTVTSAQKNPTAFYLCASRNAALSGNTIYFGEGSWLTVV.

The V gene is TRBV7-9, the J gene TRBJ2-2; 7 nucleotides line up with TRBD2. This CDR3 contains 15 residues. In germline, CDR1 is SEHNR, CDR2 FQNEAQ (reference sequence). With 2 bases clipped from V and 7 bases from J, the junction kept 7 bases outside the gene matches. The CDR3 nucleotides read TGTGCCAGCAGCTTATGGGAGGGCCCTAACGGGGAGCTGTTTTTT. It codes for CASSLWEGPNGELFF.

The chain combines TRBV6-1 with TRBJ1-6; 9 bases are shared with TRBD1. Per the germline V gene, CDR1 is MNHNS and CDR2 is SASEGT. The CDR3 length is 15 residues. V gave up 6 bases and J gave up 7 bases; unmatched junction bases: 7. The CDR3 nucleotides read TGTGCCAGCAGAAGTTTAACAGGGGGCAATTCACCCCTCCACTTT. Its protein product is CASRSLTGGNSPLHF.

V gene TRBV7-8 combines with J gene TRBJ2-7; D gene uncertain. The CDR3 has 16 residues. Trimming cost V 0 bases and J 2 bases, with 14 bases left between them. The germline V gene has CDR1 SGHVS and CDR2 FQNEAQ. The CDR3 DNA reads as TGTGCCAGCAGCTTAGCGGACGGGTTCTCTACCTACGAGCAGTACGTC. Amino acid sequence: CASSLADGFSTYEQYV.

This chain connects TRBV5-1 to TRBJ2-2, with D possibly TRBD1 on 6 matching bases. CDR3 length: 15 residues. Deletions cut 4 bases from V and 3 bases from J, with 13 bases between. Germline CDR1 reads SGHRS; CDR2 reads YFSETQ. The CDR3 DNA sequence: TGCGCCAGCAGCACGACAGGTTCGGACACCGGGGAGCTGTTTTTT. Protein: CASSTTGSDTGELFF. Based on the CDR3 plus reference TRBV5-1 and TRBJ2-2, the full variable domain is KAGVTQTPRYLIKTRGQQVTLSCSPISGHRSVSWYQQTPGQGLQFLFEYFSETQRNKGNFPGRFSGRQFSNSRSEMNVSTLELGDSALYLCASSTTGSDTGELFFGEGSRLTVL.

The rearrangement links TRBV5-6 to TRBJ1-2; 9 bases agree with TRBD1. CDR1 and CDR2 from the germline V gene are SGHDT and YYEEEE. V trimming: 5 bases; J trimming: 2 bases; junction bases outside the gene matches: 4. The CDR3 loop spans 14 amino acids. The CDR3: CASRKQGANYGYTF. In DNA, the CDR3 is TGTGCCAGCAGAAAACAGGGGGCGAACTATGGCTACACCTTC.

This clone was counted a single time. V usage is TRBV27 and J usage is TRBJ1-2; D gene uncertain. The ends were cut back, 6 bases at V and 3 bases at J, with 8 bases in the middle. CDR3 size: 12 residues. Germline CDR1 is MNHEY and CDR2 is SMNVEV (reference sequence). CDR3: CASRKEDYGYTF. CDR3 DNA: TGTGCCAGCAGAAAGGAGGACTATGGCTACACCTTC.

This chain connects TRBV5-1 to TRBJ1-4; D possibly corresponds to TRBD1 (6 bases). Trimming left V 4 bases short and J 6 bases short, with 13 bases between. This CDR3 contains 14 residues. Germline V gene lookup returns CDR1 SGHRS and CDR2 YFSETQ. In DNA, the CDR3 is TGCGCCAGCAGCAGGGGGGGTTCGGATGAAAAACTGTTTTTT. It is translated as CASSRGGSDEKLFF.

The chain couples TRBV18 to TRBJ1-1; D remains unclear. Trimming pared 3 bases from V and 1 base from J, leaving 12 bases between. Per germline, CDR1 KGHSH and CDR2 LQKENI. There are 15 residues in the CDR3. The CDR3 DNA reads as TGTGCCAGCTCACCGGCGGGATTTGAGAACACTGAAGCTTTCTTT. Its translation is CASSPAGFENTEAFF.